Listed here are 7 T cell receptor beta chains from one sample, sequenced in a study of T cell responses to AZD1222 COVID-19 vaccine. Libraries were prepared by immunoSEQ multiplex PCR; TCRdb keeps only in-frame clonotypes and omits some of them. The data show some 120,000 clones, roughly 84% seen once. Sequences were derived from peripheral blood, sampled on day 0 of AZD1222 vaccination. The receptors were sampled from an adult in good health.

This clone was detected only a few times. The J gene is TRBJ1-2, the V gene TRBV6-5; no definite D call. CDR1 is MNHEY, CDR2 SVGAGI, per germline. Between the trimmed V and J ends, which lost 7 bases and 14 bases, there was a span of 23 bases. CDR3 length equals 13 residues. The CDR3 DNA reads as TGTGCCAGCAAATTGACGTCCGGAAATATCGATACCTTC. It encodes CASKLTSGNIDTF.

DNA of the CDR3: TGTGCCAGCAGCTTGACCCGGGGTGGGAATGAGCAGTTCTTC. Amino acid sequence: CASSLTRGGNEQFF. The chain has TRBV5-6 and TRBJ2-1; D is possibly TRBD2 (5 bases). Per the germline V gene, CDR1 is SGHDT and CDR2 is YYEEEE. The CDR3 totals 14 residues. Trimming pared 1 base from V and 7 bases from J, leaving 12 bases between.

The CDR3 DNA follows: TGTGCCAGCTCGCCTACAGGTGTCATGAACACTGAAGCTTTCTTT. This sequence encodes CASSPTGVMNTEAFF. This sequence joins TRBV18 and TRBJ1-1; D possibly corresponds to TRBD1 (5 bases). V was pared by 6 bases and J by 0 bases, with 14 bases between. The CDR3 covers 15 residues. Germline loops: CDR1 KGHSH, CDR2 LQKENI.

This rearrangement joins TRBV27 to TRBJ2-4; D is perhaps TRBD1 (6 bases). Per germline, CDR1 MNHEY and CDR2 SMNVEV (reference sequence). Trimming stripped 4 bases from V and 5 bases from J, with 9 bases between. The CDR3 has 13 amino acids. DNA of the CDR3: TGTGCCAGCAGTTCGTGGACAGAAAACATTCAGTACTTC. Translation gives CASSSWTENIQYF.

The CDR3 is CASSLAGTGDSPLHF. The CDR3 region has the DNA TGTGCCAGCAGCTTAGCCGGGACAGGGGATTCACCCCTCCACTTT. The V call is TRBV7-6, the J call TRBJ1-6; TRBD1 agrees at 10 bases. CDR1 and CDR2 (germline): SGHVS, FNYEAQ. The CDR3 extends over 15 amino acids. V gave up 0 bases and J gave up 8 bases; unmatched junction bases: 1.

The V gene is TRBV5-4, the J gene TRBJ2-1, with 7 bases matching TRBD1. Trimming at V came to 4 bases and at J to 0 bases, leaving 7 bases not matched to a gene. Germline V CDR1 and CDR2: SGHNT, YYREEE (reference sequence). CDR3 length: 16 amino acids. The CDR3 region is CASSRDSPFSYNEQFF. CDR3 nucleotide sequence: TGTGCCAGCAGCCGGGACAGCCCATTCTCCTACAATGAGCAGTTCTTC.

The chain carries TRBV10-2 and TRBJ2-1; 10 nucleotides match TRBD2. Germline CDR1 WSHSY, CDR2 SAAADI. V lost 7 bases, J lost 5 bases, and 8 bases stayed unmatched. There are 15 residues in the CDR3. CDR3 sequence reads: CASIGTSARNNEQFF. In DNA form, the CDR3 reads TGCGCCAGCATAGGGACTAGCGCGAGAAACAATGAGCAGTTCTTC.